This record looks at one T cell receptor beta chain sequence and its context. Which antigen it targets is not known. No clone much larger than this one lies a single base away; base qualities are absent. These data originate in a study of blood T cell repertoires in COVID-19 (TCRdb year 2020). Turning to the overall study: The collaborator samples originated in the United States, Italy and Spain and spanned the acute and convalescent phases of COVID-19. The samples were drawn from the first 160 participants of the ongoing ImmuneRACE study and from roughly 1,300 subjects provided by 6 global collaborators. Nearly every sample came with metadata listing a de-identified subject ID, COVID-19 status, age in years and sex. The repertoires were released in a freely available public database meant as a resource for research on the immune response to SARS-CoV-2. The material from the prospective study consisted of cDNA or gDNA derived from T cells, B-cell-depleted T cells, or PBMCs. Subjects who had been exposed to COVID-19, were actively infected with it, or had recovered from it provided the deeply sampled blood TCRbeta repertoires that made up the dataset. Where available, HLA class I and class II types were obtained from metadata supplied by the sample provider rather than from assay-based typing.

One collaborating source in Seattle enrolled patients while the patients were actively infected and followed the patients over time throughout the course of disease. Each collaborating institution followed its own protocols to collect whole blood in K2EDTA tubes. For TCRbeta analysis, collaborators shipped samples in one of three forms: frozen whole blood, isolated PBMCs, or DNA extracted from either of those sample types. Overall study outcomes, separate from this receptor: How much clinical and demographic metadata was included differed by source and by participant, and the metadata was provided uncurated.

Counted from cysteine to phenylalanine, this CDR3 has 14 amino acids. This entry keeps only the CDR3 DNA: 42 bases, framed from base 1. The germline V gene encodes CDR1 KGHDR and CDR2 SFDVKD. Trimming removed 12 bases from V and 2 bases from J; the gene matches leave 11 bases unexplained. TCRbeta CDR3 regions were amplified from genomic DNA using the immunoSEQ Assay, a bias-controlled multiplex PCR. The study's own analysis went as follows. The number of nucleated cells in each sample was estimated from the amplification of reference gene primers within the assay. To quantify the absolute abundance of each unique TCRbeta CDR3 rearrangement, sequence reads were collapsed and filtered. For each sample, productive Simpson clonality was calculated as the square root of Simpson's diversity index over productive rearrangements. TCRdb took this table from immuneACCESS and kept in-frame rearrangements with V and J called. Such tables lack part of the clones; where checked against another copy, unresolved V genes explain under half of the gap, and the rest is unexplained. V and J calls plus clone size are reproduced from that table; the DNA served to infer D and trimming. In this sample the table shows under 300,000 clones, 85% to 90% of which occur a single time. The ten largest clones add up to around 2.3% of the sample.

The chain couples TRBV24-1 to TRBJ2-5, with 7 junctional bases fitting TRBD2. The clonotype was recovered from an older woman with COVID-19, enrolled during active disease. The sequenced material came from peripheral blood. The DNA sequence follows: TGTGCCGTAGGCTCGGGCGGGAGTCAAGAGACCCAGTACTTC. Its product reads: CAVGSGGSQETQYF.